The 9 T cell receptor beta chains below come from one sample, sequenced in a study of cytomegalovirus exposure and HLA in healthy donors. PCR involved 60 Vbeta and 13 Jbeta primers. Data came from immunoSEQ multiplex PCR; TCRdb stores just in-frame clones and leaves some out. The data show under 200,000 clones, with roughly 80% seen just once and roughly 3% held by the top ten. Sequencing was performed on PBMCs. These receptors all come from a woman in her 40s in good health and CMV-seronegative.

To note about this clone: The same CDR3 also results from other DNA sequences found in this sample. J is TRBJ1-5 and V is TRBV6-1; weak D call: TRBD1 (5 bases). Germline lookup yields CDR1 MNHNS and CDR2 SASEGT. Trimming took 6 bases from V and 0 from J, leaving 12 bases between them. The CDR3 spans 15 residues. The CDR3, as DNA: TGTGCCAGCAGCGAATTGGGGGGTAGCAATCAGCCCCAGCATTTT. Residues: CASSELGGSNQPQHF.

This chain's CDR3 is CASSLTPYSGQGVTNTGELFF. The CDR3, as DNA: TGCGCCAGCAGCTTGACCCCATATTCGGGACAGGGGGTAACGAACACCGGGGAGCTGTTTTTT. This chain connects TRBV5-1 to TRBJ2-2, with TRBD1 matching 11 bases. CDR1 and CDR2 (germline): SGHRS, YFSETQ. With 1 base clipped from V and 0 bases from J, the junction kept 14 bases outside the gene matches. CDR3 length equals 21 residues.

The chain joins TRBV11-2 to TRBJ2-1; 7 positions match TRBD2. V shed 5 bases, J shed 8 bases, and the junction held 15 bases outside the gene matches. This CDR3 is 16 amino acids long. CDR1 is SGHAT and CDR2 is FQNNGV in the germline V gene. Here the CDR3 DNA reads TGTGCCAGCAGCCCTTGGGGACTAAAGGTAGTCTATGAGCAGTTCTTC. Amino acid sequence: CASSPWGLKVVYEQFF.

The CDR3 sequence is CASSNGGTEAFF. The DNA for the CDR3 is TGTGCCAGTAGTAACGGGGGCACTGAAGCTTTCTTT. The rearrangement uses TRBV19 and TRBJ1-1; D is possibly TRBD1 (5 bases). The V end lost 4 bases, the J end lost 4 bases, and 7 bases lay between the germline ends. The CDR3 sequence is 12 residues long. Germline loops: CDR1 LNHDA, CDR2 SQIVND (reference sequence). The variable domain in full, completed from reference TRBV19 and TRBJ1-1, reads DGGITQSPKYLFRKEGQNVTLSCEQNLNHDAMYWYRQDPGQGLRLIYYSQIVNDFQKGDIAEGYSVSREKKESFPLTVTSAQKNPTAFYLCASSNGGTEAFFGQGTRLTVV.

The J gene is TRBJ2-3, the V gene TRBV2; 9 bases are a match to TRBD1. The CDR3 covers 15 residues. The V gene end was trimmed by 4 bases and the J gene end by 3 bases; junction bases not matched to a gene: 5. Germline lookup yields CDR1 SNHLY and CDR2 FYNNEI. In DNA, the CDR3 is TGTGCCAGCAGTGGCCCGGGACAGGGTACAGATACGCAGTATTTT. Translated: CASSGPGQGTDTQYF.

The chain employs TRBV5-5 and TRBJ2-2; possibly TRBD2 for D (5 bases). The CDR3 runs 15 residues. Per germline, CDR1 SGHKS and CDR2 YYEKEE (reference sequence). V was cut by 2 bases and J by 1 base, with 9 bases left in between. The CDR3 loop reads CASSFVRENTGELFF. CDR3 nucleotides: TGTGCCAGCAGCTTTGTACGGGAGAACACCGGGGAGCTGTTTTTT.

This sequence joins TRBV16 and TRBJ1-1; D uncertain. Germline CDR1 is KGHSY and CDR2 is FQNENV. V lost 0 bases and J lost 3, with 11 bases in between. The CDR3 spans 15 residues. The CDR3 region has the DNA TGTGCCAGCAGCCAATCGACACGGCCGGACACTGAAGCTTTCTTT. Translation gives CASSQSTRPDTEAFF.

CDR3 in amino acids: CASSPETGIASYTF. The CDR3 nucleotides read TGTGCCAGCTCACCGGAAACAGGGATCGCCAGCTACACCTTC. This chain connects TRBV18 to TRBJ1-2; possibly TRBD1 for D (6 bases). CDR3 length: 14 amino acids. Germline CDR1 KGHSH, CDR2 LQKENI. V was clipped by 3 bases and J by 9 bases, with 17 bases between them.

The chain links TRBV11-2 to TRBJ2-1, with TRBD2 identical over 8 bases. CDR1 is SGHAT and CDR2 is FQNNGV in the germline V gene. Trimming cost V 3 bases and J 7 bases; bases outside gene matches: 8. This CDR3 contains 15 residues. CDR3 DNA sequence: TGTGCCAGCAGCTTCGGCCGCGGGGGGATAAATGAGCAGTTCTTC. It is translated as CASSFGRGGINEQFF.